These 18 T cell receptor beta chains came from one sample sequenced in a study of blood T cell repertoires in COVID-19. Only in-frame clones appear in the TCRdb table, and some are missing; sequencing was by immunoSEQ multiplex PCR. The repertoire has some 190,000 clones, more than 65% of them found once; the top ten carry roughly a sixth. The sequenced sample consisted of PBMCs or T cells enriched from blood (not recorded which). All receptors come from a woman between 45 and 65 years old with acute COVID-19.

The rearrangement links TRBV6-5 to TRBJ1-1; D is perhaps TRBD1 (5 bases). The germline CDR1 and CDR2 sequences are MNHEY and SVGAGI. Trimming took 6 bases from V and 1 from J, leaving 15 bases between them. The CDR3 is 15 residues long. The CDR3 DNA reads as TGTGCCAGCAGCCGTAGACAGCTCGGGAACACTGAAGCTTTCTTT. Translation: CASSRRQLGNTEAFF.

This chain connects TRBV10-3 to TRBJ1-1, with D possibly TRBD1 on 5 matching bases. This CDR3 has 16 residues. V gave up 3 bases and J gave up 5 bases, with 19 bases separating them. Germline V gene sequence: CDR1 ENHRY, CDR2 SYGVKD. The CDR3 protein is CAISETAGTGGTEAFF. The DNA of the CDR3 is TGTGCCATCAGTGAAACTGCGGGCACCGGGGGAACTGAAGCTTTCTTT.

The CDR3 region has the DNA TGTGCCAGCAGTTACGGTGGGAACACTGAAGCTTTCTTT. Residues: CASSYGGNTEAFF. The chain joins TRBV27 to TRBJ1-1; D remains ambiguous. The CDR3 loop spans 13 amino acids. The ends were cut back, 4 bases at V and 1 base at J, with 7 bases in the middle. Germline V gene sequence: CDR1 MNHEY, CDR2 SMNVEV (reference sequence).

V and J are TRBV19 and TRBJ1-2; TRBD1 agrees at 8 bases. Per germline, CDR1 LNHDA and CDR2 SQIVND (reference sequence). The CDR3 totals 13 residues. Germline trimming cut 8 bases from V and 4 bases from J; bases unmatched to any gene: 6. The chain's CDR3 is CASGDRGPYGYTF. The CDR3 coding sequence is TGTGCCAGTGGTGACAGGGGACCCTATGGCTACACCTTC.

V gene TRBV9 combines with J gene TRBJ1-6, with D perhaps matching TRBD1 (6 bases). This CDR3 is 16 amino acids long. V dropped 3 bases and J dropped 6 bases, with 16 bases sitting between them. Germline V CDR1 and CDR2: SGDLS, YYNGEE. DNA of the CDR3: TGTGCCAGCAGCGCCCCGGAAACAGGGCTTAATTCACCCCTCCACTTT. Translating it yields CASSAPETGLNSPLHF.

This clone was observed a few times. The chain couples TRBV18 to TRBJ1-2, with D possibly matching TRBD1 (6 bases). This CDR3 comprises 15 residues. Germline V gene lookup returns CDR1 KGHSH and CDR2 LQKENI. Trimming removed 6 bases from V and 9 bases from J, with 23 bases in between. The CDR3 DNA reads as TGTGCCAGCTCCCCAAAGTCGGGAGGGGGAATCAGCTACACCTTC. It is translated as CASSPKSGGGISYTF.

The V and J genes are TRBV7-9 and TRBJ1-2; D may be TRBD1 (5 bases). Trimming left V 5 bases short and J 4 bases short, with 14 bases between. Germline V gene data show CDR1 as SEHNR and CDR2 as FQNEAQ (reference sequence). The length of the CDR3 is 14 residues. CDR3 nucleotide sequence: TGTGCCAGCAGCACTACAGGTGGGGCCTATGGCTACACCTTC. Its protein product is CASSTTGGAYGYTF. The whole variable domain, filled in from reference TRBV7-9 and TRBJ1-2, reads DTGVSQNPRHKITKRGQNVTFRCDPISEHNRLYWYRQTLGQGPEFLTYFQNEAQLEKSRLLSDRFSAERPKGSFSTLEIQRTEQGDSAMYLCASSTTGGAYGYTFGSGTRLTVV.

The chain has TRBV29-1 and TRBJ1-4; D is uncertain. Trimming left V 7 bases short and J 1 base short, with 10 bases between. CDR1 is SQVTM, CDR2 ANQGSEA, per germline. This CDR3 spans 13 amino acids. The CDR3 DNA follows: TGCAGCGCCCGGGTGAGAACTAATGAAAAACTGTTTTTT. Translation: CSARVRTNEKLFF.

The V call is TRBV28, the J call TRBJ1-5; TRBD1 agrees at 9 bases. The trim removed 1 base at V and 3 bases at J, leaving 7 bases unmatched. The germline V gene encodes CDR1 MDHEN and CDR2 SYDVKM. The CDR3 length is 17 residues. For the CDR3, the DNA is TGTGCCAGCAGTTTATTTGGTGACAGGGGGGTCAATCAGCCCCAGCATTTT. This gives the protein CASSLFGDRGVNQPQHF.

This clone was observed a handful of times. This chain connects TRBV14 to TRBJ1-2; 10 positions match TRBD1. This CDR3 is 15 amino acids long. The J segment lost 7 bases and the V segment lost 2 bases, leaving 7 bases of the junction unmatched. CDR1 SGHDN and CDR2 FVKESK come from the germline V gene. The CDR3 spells CASSQLDRGSRGYTF. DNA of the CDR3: TGTGCCAGCAGCCAACTGGACAGGGGGTCTCGTGGCTACACCTTC.

The CDR3 DNA is TGTGCCAGCAGCTTGCAGCTAGCGGGCTGGGGTGAAAAACTGTTTTTT. It codes for CASSLQLAGWGEKLFF. V usage is TRBV7-2 and J usage is TRBJ1-4; no clear D gene. V shed 3 bases and J shed 7 bases, with 18 bases lying between them. Per germline, CDR1 SGHTA and CDR2 FQGNSA. This CDR3 spans 16 amino acids.

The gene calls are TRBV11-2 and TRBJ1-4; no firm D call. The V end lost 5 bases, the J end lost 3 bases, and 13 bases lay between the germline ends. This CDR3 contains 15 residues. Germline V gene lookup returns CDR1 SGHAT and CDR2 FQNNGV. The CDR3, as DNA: TGTGCCAGCAGCCCTGCGGGCGGACCTAATGAAAAACTGTTTTTT. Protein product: CASSPAGGPNEKLFF.

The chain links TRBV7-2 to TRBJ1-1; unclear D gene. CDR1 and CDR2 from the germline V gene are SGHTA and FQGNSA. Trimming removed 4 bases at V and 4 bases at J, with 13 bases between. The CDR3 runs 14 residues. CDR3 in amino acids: CASSSNRWSTEAFF. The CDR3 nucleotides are TGTGCCAGCAGCTCCAATAGGTGGAGCACTGAAGCTTTCTTT. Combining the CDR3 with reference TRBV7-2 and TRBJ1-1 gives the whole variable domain GAGVSQSPSNKVTEKGKDVELRCDPISGHTALYWYRQSLGQGLEFLIYFQGNSAPDKSGLPSDRFSAERTGGSVSTLTIQRTQQEDSAVYLCASSSNRWSTEAFFGQGTRLTVV.

In DNA, the CDR3 is TGTGCCAGCAGCCTGGACAGGGTCAGGGCTAATGAAAAACTGTTTTTT. Amino acids: CASSLDRVRANEKLFF. This chain joins TRBV9 and TRBJ1-4; TRBD1 aligns across 8 bases. Trimming took 4 bases from V and 3 from J; bases not matched to a gene: 8. The germline V gene encodes CDR1 SGDLS and CDR2 YYNGEE. The CDR3 has 16 amino acids.

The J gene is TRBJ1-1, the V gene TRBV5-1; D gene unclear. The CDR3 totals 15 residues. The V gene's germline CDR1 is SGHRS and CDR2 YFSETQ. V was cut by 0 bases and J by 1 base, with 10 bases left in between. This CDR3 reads CASSLETGSNTEAFF. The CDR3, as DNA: TGCGCCAGCAGCTTGGAGACGGGGTCGAACACTGAAGCTTTCTTT.

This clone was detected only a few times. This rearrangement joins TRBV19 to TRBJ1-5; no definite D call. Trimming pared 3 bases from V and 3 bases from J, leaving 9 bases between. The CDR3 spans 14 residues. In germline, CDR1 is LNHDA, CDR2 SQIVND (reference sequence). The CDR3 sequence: CASSIAGTNQPQHF. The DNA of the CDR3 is TGTGCCAGTAGTATCGCAGGCACCAATCAGCCCCAGCATTTT.

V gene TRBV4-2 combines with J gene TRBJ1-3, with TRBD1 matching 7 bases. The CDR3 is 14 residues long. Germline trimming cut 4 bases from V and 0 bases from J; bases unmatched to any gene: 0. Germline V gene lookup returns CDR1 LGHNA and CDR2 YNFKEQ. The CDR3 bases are TGTGCCAGCAGCCCAGGGGGCTCTGGAAACACCATATATTTT. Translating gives CASSPGGSGNTIYF.

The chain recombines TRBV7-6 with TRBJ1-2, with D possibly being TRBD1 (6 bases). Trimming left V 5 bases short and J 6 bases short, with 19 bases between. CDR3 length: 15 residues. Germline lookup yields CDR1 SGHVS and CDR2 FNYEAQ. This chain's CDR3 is CASSPGGDHRDGYTF. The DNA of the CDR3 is TGTGCCAGCAGCCCGGGGGGCGATCACCGGGATGGCTACACCTTC. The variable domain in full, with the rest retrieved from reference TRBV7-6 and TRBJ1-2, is GAGVSQSPRYKVTKRGQDVALRCDPISGHVSLYWYRQALGQGPEFLTYFNYEAQQDKSGLPNDRFSAERPEGSISTLTIQRTEQRDSAMYRCASSPGGDHRDGYTFGSGTRLTVV.